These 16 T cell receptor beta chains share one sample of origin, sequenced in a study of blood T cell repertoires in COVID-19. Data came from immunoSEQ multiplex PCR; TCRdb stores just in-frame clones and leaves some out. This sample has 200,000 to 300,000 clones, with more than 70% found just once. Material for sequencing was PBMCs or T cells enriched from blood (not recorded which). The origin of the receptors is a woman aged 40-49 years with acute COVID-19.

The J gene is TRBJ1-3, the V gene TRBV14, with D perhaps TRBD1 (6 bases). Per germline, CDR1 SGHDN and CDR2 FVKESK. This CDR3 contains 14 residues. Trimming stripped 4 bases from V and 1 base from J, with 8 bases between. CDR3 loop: CASSRTGSGNTIYF. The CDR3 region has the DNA TGTGCCAGCAGCCGAACAGGGTCTGGAAACACCATATATTTT.

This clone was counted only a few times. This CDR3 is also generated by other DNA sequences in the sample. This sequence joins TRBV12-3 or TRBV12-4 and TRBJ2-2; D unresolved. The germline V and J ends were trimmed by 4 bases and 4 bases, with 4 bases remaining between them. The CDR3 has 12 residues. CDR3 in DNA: TGTGCCAGCAGTTATAGCACCGGGGAGCTGTTTTTT. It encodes CASSYSTGELFF.

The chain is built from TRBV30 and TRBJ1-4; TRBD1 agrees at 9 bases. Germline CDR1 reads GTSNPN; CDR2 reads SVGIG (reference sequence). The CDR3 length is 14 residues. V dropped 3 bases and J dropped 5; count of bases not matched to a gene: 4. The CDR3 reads CAWSDRGGNEKLFF. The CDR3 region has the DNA TGTGCCTGGAGCGACAGGGGGGGAAATGAAAAACTGTTTTTT.

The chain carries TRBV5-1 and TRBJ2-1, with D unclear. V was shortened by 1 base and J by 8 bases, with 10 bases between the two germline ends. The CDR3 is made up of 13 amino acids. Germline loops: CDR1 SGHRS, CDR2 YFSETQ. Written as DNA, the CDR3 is TGCGCCAGCAGCTTGCCGAGCGTCGATGAGCAGTTCTTC. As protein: CASSLPSVDEQFF. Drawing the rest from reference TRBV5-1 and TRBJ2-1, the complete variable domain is KAGVTQTPRYLIKTRGQQVTLSCSPISGHRSVSWYQQTPGQGLQFLFEYFSETQRNKGNFPGRFSGRQFSNSRSEMNVSTLELGDSALYLCASSLPSVDEQFFGPGTRLTVL.

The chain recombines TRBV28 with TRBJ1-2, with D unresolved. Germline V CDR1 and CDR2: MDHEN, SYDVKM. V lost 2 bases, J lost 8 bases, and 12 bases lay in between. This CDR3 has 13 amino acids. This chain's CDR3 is CASSLNNLQGYTF. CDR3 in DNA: TGTGCCAGCAGTTTAAACAACCTTCAGGGCTACACCTTC.

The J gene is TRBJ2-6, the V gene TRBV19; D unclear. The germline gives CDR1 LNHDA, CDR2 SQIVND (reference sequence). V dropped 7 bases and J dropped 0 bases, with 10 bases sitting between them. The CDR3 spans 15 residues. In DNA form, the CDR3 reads TGTGCCAGTACAAAACGAGCCTCTGGGGCCAACGTCCTGACTTTC. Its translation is CASTKRASGANVLTF.

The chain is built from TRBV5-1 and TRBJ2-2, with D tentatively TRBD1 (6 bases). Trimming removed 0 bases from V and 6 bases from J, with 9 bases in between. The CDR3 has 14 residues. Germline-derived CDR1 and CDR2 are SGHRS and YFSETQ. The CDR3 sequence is CASSLDRAAGELFF. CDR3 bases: TGCGCCAGCAGCTTGGACAGGGCGGCCGGGGAGCTGTTTTTT.

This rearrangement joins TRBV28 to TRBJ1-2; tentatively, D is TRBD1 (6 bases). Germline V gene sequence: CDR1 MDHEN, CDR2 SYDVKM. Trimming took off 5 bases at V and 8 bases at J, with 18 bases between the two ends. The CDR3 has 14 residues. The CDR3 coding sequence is TGTGCCAGCAGTCAGGGGCCCGAGCTGCGGGGCTACACCTTC. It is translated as CASSQGPELRGYTF.

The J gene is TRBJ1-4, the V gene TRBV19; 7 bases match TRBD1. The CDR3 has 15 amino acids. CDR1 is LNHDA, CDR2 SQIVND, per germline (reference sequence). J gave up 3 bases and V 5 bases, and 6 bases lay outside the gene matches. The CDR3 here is CASSSAGTANEKLFF. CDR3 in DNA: TGTGCCAGTAGTTCGGCCGGGACAGCTAATGAAAAACTGTTTTTT.

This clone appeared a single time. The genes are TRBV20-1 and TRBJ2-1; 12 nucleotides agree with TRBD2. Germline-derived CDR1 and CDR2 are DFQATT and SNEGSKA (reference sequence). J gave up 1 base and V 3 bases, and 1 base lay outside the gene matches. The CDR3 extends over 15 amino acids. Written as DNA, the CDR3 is TGCAGTGCTAGTACTAGCGGGGGGTCCTACAATGAGCAGTTCTTC. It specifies CSASTSGGSYNEQFF.

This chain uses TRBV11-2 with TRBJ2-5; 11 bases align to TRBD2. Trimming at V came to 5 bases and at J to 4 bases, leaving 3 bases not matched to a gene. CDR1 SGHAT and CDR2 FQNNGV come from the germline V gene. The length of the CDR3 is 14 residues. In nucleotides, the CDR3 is TGTGCCAGCAGCATCACTAGCGGGGGAGAGACCCAGTACTTC. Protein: CASSITSGGETQYF. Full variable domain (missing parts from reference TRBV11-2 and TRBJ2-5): EAGVAQSPRYKIIEKRQSVAFWCNPISGHATLYWYQQILGQGPKLLIQFQNNGVVDDSQLPKDRFSAERLKGVDSTLKIQPAKLEDSAVYLCASSITSGGETQYFGPGTRLLVL.

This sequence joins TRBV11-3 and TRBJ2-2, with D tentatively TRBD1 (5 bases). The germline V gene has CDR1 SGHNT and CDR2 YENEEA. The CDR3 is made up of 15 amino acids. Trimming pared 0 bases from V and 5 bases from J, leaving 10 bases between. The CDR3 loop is CASSLDLQGTGELFF. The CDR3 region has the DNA TGTGCCAGCAGCTTAGATCTCCAGGGAACCGGGGAGCTGTTTTTT.

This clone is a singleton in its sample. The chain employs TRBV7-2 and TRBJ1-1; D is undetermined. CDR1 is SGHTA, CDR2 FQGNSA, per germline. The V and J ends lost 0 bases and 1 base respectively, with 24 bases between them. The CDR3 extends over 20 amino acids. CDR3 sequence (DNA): TGTGCCAGCAGCTTAGCGAGCCGACTATCCCCGGGAGCCACGAACACTGAAGCTTTCTTT. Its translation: CASSLASRLSPGATNTEAFF.

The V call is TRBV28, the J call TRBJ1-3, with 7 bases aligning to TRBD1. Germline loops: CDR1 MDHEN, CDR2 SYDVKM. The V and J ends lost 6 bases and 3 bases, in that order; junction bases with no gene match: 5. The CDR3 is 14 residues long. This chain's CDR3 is CASRPQGHGNTIYF. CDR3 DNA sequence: TGTGCCAGCAGGCCACAGGGGCATGGAAACACCATATATTTT.

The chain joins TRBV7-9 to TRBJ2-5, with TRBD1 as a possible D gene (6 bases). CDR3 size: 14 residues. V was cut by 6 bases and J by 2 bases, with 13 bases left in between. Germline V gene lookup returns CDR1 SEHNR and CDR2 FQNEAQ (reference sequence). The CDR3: CASRHGQPQETQYF. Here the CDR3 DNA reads TGTGCCAGCAGACATGGACAGCCGCAAGAGACCCAGTACTTC.

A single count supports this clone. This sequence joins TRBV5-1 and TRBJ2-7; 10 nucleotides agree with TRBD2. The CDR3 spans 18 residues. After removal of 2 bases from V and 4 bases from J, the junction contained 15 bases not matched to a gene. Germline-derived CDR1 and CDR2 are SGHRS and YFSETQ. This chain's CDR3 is CASSLFPTSGFQSYEQYV. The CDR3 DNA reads TGCGCCAGCAGCTTATTCCCGACTAGCGGGTTTCAAAGTTACGAGCAGTACGTC.